This T cell receptor (beta chain) was sequenced during a study of CD8+CD57+ T cells in acquired aplastic anemia. Overall study context: Sorted CD4+ and CD8+ cells gave an average of roughly 3.5 ug of DNA.

The CDR3 spans 13 residues. Per germline, CDR1 SGHRS and CDR2 YFSETQ. V lost 4 bases, J lost 6 bases, and 11 bases lay in between. Genomic DNA, the template, was used for profiling of the TCR beta VDJ and CDR3. A single record per CDR3 protein comes from TCRdb applying MiXCR to the reads. The repertoire has over 150,000 distinct CDR3 sequences, about three fifths of them found once; the top ten carry about 42%. Patients who underwent sequencing had shown CD8+CD57+ cell expansion by flow cytometry. Every patient presented with severe acquired aplastic anemia. No therapy was given to patients before blood sampling. This clonotype appeared many times.

Sequencing was done on a sample of sorted CD4+, CD8+, or CD8+CD57+ T cells (not recorded which) from PBMCs. The gene calls are TRBV5-1 and TRBJ2-1; D unclear. The sequence derives from a human donor with aplastic anemia. For the CDR3, the DNA is TGCGCCAGCAGCGGTATACTGGGCAATGAGCAGTTCTTC. This encodes CASSGILGNEQFF.